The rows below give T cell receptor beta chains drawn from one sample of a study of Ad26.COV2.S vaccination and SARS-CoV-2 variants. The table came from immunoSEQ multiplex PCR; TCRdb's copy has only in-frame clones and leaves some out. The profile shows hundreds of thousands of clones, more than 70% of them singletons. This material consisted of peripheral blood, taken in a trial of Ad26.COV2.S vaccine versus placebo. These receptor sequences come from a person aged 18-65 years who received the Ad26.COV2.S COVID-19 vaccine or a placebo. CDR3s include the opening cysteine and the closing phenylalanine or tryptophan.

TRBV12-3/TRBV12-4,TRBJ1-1,CASSFSQYTEAFF
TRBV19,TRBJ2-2,CASSRQGVGTGELFF
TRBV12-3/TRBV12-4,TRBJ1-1,CASSSARNTEAFF
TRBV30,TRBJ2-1,CAWSSWVEQFF
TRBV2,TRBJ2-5,CASSETLGETQYF
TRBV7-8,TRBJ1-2,CASSSTGGGYTF
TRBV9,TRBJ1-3,CASSVGRAAGNTIYF
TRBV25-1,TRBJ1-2,CASSELGTDNGYTF
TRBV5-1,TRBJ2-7,CASSRGGEGYEQYF
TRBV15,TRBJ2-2,CATSTHSGGAGELFF
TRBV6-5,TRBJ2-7,CASKPRTMTYEQYF
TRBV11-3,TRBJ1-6,CASSSGPSSPLHF
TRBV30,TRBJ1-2,CAWGGGYGYTF
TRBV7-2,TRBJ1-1,CASSFDTGNTEAFF
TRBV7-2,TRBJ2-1,CASSLGPEPYNEQFF
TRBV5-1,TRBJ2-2,CASSYRGTGELFF
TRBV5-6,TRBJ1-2,CASNPSADNYGYTF
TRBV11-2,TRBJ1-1,CASSLNRFTEAFF
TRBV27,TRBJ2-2,CASSLGARWGTGELFF
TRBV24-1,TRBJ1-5,CATRGGGGPQHF
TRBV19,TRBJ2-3,CASTVAGTSTDTQYF
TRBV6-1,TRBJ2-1,CASSGLGQGTYNEQFF
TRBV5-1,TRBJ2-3,CASSLGDRETDTQYF
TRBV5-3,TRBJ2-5,CARSLEVGQETQYF